This entry is about one T cell receptor beta chain. This record comes from a study of T-cell reconstitution after alpha-beta-depleted transplantation in children. Researchers prepared the TCRbeta library using unique molecular identifiers, the study reports. TCRdb itself ran the PCR reads through MiXCR, one entry per CDR3 protein. In the table there are roughly 28,000 distinct CDR3 sequences, over 15% of which are singletons. The CDR3 has 14 residues. CDR1 and CDR2 from the germline V gene are WNHNN and SYGVQD (reference sequence). V gave up 2 bases and J gave up 6 bases, with 12 bases separating them.

The chain links TRBV10-1 to TRBJ2-3; D is unclear. The specimen comprised PBMCs, mostly from graft donor cells, sampled 60 days after TCRalphabeta/CD19-depleted stem cell transplant. The TCR originated in a male patient aged 2-15 years who had a stem cell transplant for acute lymphoblastic leukemia, so the T cells may come from the graft donor. The CDR3 DNA sequence: TGCGCCAGCAGTGAGCCTTTACCAGAGGATACGCAGTATTTT. This encodes CASSEPLPEDTQYF.